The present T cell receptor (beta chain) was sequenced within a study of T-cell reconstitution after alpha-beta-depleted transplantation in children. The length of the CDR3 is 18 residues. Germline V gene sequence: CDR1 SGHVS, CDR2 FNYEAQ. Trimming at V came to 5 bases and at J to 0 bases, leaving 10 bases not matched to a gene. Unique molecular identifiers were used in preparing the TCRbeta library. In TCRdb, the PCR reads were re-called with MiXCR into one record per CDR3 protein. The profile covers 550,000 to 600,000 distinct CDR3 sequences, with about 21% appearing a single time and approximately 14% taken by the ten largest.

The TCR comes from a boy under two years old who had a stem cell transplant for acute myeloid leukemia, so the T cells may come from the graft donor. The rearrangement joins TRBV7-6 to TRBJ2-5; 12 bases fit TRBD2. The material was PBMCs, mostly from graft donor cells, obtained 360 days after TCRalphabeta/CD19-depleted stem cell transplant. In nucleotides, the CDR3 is TGTGCCAGCAGCCTCGGACTAGCGGGGTTTCGGTACCAAGAGACCCAGTACTTC. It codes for CASSLGLAGFRYQETQYF.